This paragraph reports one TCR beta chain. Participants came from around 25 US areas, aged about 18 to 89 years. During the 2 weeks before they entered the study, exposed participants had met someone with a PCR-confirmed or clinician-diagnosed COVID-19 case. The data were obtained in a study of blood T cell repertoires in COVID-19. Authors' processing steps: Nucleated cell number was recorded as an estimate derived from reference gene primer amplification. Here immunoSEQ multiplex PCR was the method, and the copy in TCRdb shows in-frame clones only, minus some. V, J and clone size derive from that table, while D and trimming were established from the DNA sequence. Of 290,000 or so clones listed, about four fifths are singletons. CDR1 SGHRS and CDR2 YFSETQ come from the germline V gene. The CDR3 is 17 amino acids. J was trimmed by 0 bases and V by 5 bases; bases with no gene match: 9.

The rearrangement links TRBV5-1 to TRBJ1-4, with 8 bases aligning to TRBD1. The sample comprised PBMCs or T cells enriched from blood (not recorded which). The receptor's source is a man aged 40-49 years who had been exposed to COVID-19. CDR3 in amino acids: CASSQGALGPTNEKLFF. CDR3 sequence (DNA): TGCGCCAGCAGTCAGGGGGCGCTGGGCCCAACTAATGAAAAACTGTTTTTT. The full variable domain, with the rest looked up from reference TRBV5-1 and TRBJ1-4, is KAGVTQTPRYLIKTRGQQVTLSCSPISGHRSVSWYQQTPGQGLQFLFEYFSETQRNKGNFPGRFSGRQFSNSRSEMNVSTLELGDSALYLCASSQGALGPTNEKLFFGSGTQLSVL.